The 12 T cell receptor beta chains below come from one sample, sequenced in a study of cytomegalovirus exposure and HLA in healthy donors. 60 Vbeta and 13 Jbeta primers were used in PCR. Sequencing used immunoSEQ multiplex PCR; TCRdb keeps in-frame clones, though not all of them. The sample lists some 150,000 clones, almost 85% seen once, with less than 2% in the top ten. Material for sequencing was PBMCs. Receptor source: a woman between 40 and 50 years old in good health and CMV-seronegative.

V and J are TRBV9 and TRBJ2-3, with D maybe TRBD1 (5 bases). CDR3 size: 17 residues. The V and J ends lost 0 bases and 0 bases respectively, with 14 bases between them. CDR1 and CDR2 from the germline V gene are SGDLS and YYNGEE. CDR3 nucleotide sequence: TGTGCCAGCAGCGTAGGTATTTTAGGGGTTAGCACAGATACGCAGTATTTT. This encodes CASSVGILGVSTDTQYF.

Only one count was recorded for this clone. This chain links TRBV5-6 with TRBJ2-1; TRBD2 aligns across 10 bases. Trimming removed 4 bases from V and 1 base from J; junction bases left unmatched: 5. CDR1 and CDR2 (germline): SGHDT, YYEEEE. The CDR3 loop spans 16 amino acids. CDR3 protein: CASSARTSGSYNEQFF. The CDR3 DNA sequence: TGTGCCAGCAGCGCAAGGACTAGCGGTTCCTACAATGAGCAGTTCTTC.

The chain couples TRBV7-8 to TRBJ2-3, with TRBD2 as a possible D gene (5 bases). This CDR3 contains 15 residues. CDR1 SGHVS and CDR2 FQNEAQ come from the germline V gene. The ends were cut back, 7 bases at V and 2 bases at J, with 16 bases in the middle. The CDR3 sequence: CASTYRSGTTDTQYF. In DNA, the CDR3 is TGTGCCAGCACCTACCGGAGCGGAACCACAGATACGCAGTATTTT.

The chain couples TRBV25-1 to TRBJ1-4, with 9 positions matching TRBD1. Germline values: CDR1 MGHDK, CDR2 SYGVNS. The CDR3 contains 13 residues. V lost 5 bases and J lost 7; bases outside the gene matches: 2. CDR3 sequence (DNA): TGTGCCAGCAGTAGACAGGGGGTTGAAAAACTGTTTTTT. This encodes CASSRQGVEKLFF.

The rearrangement links TRBV6-1 to TRBJ1-5, with D unclear. Germline CDR1 MNHNS, CDR2 SASEGT. This CDR3 is built from 13 residues. The V and J ends lost 6 bases and 5 bases respectively, with 11 bases between them. CDR3 region: CASRYESYQPQHF. In nucleotides, the CDR3 is TGTGCCAGCAGATACGAGTCGTATCAGCCCCAGCATTTT.

This chain links TRBV28 with TRBJ1-4; 8 bases match TRBD1. Germline V lookup: CDR1 MDHEN, CDR2 SYDVKM. With V trimmed by 5 bases and J by 7 bases, 15 bases remained unmatched. The CDR3 length is 17 residues. The CDR3 coding sequence is TGTGCCAGCAGTGACGGACAGGGCGGGGGCTTTCGTGAAAAACTGTTTTTT. Encoded protein: CASSDGQGGGFREKLFF.

This sequence joins TRBV4-3 and TRBJ2-3, with 10 bases that match TRBD2. V lost 3 bases to trimming and J lost 5 bases; unmatched junction nucleotides: 8. The CDR3 spans 16 residues. From germline, CDR1 is LGHNA and CDR2 YSLEER. The CDR3 region has the DNA TGCGCCAGCAGCCACCTAGCGGGAGAGCGTGGAGATACGCAGTATTTT. Protein sequence: CASSHLAGERGDTQYF.

J is TRBJ2-3 and V is TRBV7-2; 11 bases are a match to TRBD2. Germline CDR1 reads SGHTA; CDR2 reads FQGNSA. Losses at the gene ends were 6 bases for V and 5 bases for J; bases not matched to a gene: 13. The CDR3 totals 17 residues. The CDR3 nucleotides read TGTGCCAGCAGTTTGACAATAGCGGGAGGGCAGCGAGATACGCAGTATTTT. Amino acids: CASSLTIAGGQRDTQYF.

This chain links TRBV28 with TRBJ2-3, with 9 bases lining up with TRBD1. The CDR3 is 19 amino acids. Germline CDR1 MDHEN, CDR2 SYDVKM. With V trimmed by 6 bases and J by 2 bases, 18 bases remained unmatched. The CDR3 sequence: CASRKNRGLLQFFTDTQYF. CDR3 DNA: TGTGCCAGCAGAAAGAACAGGGGGCTGCTCCAATTCTTCACAGATACGCAGTATTTT.

The chain joins TRBV6-5 to TRBJ2-5; no clear D. TRBJ2-7 explains the end of the DNA better; the J call may be wrong. CDR3 length equals 16 residues. Germline CDR1 and CDR2: MNHEY and SVGAGI. As DNA, the CDR3 is TGTGCCAGCAGTTACTCCTCATCATATTCATCCTACGAGCAGTACTTC. Amino acid sequence: CASSYSSSYSSYEQYF.

This chain connects TRBV27 to TRBJ2-7, with a possible D match to TRBD1 (5 bases). The CDR3 is made up of 14 amino acids. V was trimmed by 3 bases and J by 4 bases, leaving 13 bases between them. Germline-derived CDR1 and CDR2 are MNHEY and SMNVEV (reference sequence). The CDR3 here is CASSFGPAGYEQYF. CDR3 in DNA: TGTGCCAGCAGTTTTGGGCCAGCAGGGTACGAGCAGTACTTC.

The chain carries TRBV5-1 and TRBJ1-1; D is unresolved. The CDR3 is made up of 13 amino acids. CDR1 SGHRS and CDR2 YFSETQ come from the germline V gene. The germline V and J ends were trimmed by 6 bases and 1 base, with 10 bases remaining between them. CDR3 sequence: CASTTLPNTEAFF. The CDR3 bases are TGCGCCAGCACGACACTTCCGAACACTGAAGCTTTCTTT.